Listed below are T cell receptor beta chains from one sample, sequenced in a study of monozygotic twins with inflammatory bowel disease. TCRdb reanalyzed the 5' RACE reads and collapses them to one entry per CDR3 protein, without DNA. Its listing shows about 300,000 distinct CDR3 sequences. Specimen: blood. These receptors originate from a human donor with ulcerative colitis or Crohn's disease, or a healthy co-twin of an affected twin (not recorded which). Each CDR3 is given with its conserved first and last residue.

V gene,J gene,CDR3 length,CDR3 protein
TRBV14,TRBJ2-3,12,CASSLRGDTQYF
TRBV20-1,TRBJ1-6,14,CSAPAGSYNSPLHF
TRBV5-6,TRBJ2-7,15,CASSLEGTGSRMQYF
TRBV18,TRBJ2-5,14,CASSDASGEETQYF
TRBV2,TRBJ2-1,11,CASLRLNEQFF
TRBV6-2/TRBV6-3,TRBJ2-7,12,CASTGVTYEQYF
TRBV20-1,TRBJ2-2,14,CSVKGGANTGELFF
TRBV12-3/TRBV12-4,TRBJ1-1,15,CASTPARGRVTEAFF
TRBV28,TRBJ2-3,16,CASSLPSGGASDTQYF
TRBV11-2,TRBJ2-1,18,CASSSKRLAAFSYNEQFF
TRBV20-1,TRBJ2-3,11,CSAWGGVSQYF
TRBV6-2/TRBV6-3,TRBJ2-7,13,CASTSPFGYEQYF
TRBV16,TRBJ2-5,15,CASSQQRTAQETQYF
TRBV20-1,TRBJ1-2,11,CSEARAGGYTF
TRBV12-3/TRBV12-4,TRBJ2-1,15,CASRPTSGTVDEQFF
TRBV20-1,TRBJ1-3,15,CSARDLSGQGNTIYF
TRBV5-1,TRBJ2-7,13,CASNPGGGYEQYF
TRBV20-1,TRBJ1-2,14,CSRGSTQLRPGYTF
TRBV30,TRBJ2-2,12,CAWSVTAGELFF
TRBV7-2,TRBJ1-3,14,CASSLNRGGDTIYF
TRBV27,TRBJ2-2,12,CASREWSGELFF
TRBV28,TRBJ2-3,16,CASILGTSGGADTQYF
TRBV3-1,TRBJ2-1,17,CASSQYGTSGSYNEQFF
TRBV6-2/TRBV6-3,TRBJ1-5,16,CASKTLGQAANQPQHF
TRBV28,TRBJ2-7,15,CASRLPGDRSYEQYF
TRBV5-1,TRBJ1-6,14,CASSPGPSGSPLHF
TRBV29-1,TRBJ2-7,14,CSVEYRGQTYEQYF
TRBV3-1,TRBJ2-1,16,CASSQVRHRTYNEQFF
TRBV27,TRBJ2-3,14,CASSLRLPTDTQYF
TRBV28,TRBJ2-1,17,CASSFSGGWISYNEQFF
TRBV20-1,TRBJ2-5,14,CSAPGAGPQETQYF
TRBV18,TRBJ1-3,18,CASSPLLRDRGSGNTIYF
TRBV11-2,TRBJ2-5,14,CASSLQPSGETQYF
TRBV5-1,TRBJ1-1,14,CASSSGTGATEAFF
TRBV5-4,TRBJ2-4,17,CASSLGVGEVAKNIQYF
TRBV29-1,TRBJ2-5,14,CSVEEDATAQTQYF
TRBV18,TRBJ2-4,14,CASSRGTGGNIQYF
TRBV25-1,TRBJ2-3,14,CASSPTGNTDTQYF
TRBV15,TRBJ1-1,12,CATSGWDTEAFF
TRBV11-3,TRBJ2-6,18,CASSFGVLGGPGANVLTF
TRBV11-3,TRBJ2-3,15,CASSYRDRIPDTQYF
TRBV5-1,TRBJ2-2,16,CASSLKGAVNTGELFF
TRBV4-2,TRBJ2-5,15,CASSQAGLYQETQYF
TRBV4-3,TRBJ2-7,15,CASSQDRTPTYEQYF
TRBV29-1,TRBJ2-2,16,CSVGKFRGQGPGELFF
TRBV5-4,TRBJ2-7,13,CASSLDSPYEQYF
TRBV7-2,TRBJ2-1,12,CASSTTTGPREF
TRBV28,TRBJ2-2,14,CASRDPYKGGELFF
TRBV5-1,TRBJ2-5,17,CASSLDLTLTAQETQYF
TRBV7-8,TRBJ1-6,15,CASSSREGDSSPLHF
TRBV28,TRBJ1-2,14,CASSSPGQGRGYTF